Below, one TCR beta chain is given with its context. Its specificity is unknown. The sample belongs to a study of T cell responses to AZD1222 COVID-19 vaccine. Findings and caveats of the study: Researchers took repertoire samples only after the peak T cell response had come. The study found Spike-specific TCR breadth and depth rose after two AZD1222 doses. Reports indicate that nearly half of spike-specific TCRs are directed at unmutated variant regions.

V lost 5 bases and J lost 0; bases outside the gene matches: 11. Per germline, CDR1 MNHEY and CDR2 SMNVEV (reference sequence). The CDR3 spans 18 residues. Clones were sequenced by immunoSEQ multiplex PCR, and TCRdb holds only the in-frame ones, with some missing. This sample carries 150,000 or so clones, approximately 90% of them seen once, and the ten largest clones take about 1.6%. The specimen was peripheral blood, collected 28 days after the second AZD1222 dose. This clonotype originated in an adult who received the AZD1222 COVID-19 vaccine. This chain connects TRBV27 to TRBJ2-7, with 12 nucleotides matching TRBD2. This chain's CDR3 is CASSKTSGGLKSSYEQYF. CDR3 in DNA: TGTGCCAGCAGTAAGACTAGCGGGGGACTCAAGAGCTCCTACGAGCAGTACTTC.